The 7 T cell receptor beta chains in this list originate from one sample, sequenced in a study of control samples from healthy donors and cancer patients. Sequencing was performed with immunoSEQ multiplex PCR; in TCRdb, only in-frame clones are kept and a portion is missing. The data hold almost 85,000 clones, with roughly 82% observed a single time. The sequenced sample consisted of PBMCs. The receptors shown here come from a man between 60 and 75 years old with head and neck cancer.

The rearrangement links TRBV28 to TRBJ1-5, with D maybe TRBD1 (5 bases). CDR3 size: 15 residues. Trimming stripped 7 bases from V and 2 bases from J, with 15 bases between. The V gene's germline CDR1 is MDHEN and CDR2 SYDVKM. CDR3 region: CASIIGGAGNQPQHF. DNA for the CDR3: TGTGCCAGCATTATAGGCGGGGCTGGCAATCAGCCCCAGCATTTT. Based on the CDR3 plus reference TRBV28 and TRBJ1-5, the full variable domain is DVKVTQSSRYLVKRTGEKVFLECVQDMDHENMFWYRQDPGLGLRLIYFSYDVKMKEKGDIPEGYSVSREKKERFSLILESASTNQTSMYLCASIIGGAGNQPQHFGDGTRLSIL.

The V and J genes are TRBV10-3 and TRBJ2-1, with D maybe TRBD2 (5 bases). Germline lookup yields CDR1 ENHRY and CDR2 SYGVKD. This CDR3 comprises 14 residues. V lost 6 bases and J lost 3, with 12 bases in between. The CDR3 DNA is TGTGCCATCAGCCGCGGGCCGTACTACAATGAGCAGTTCTTC. Amino acid sequence: CAISRGPYYNEQFF.

The chain links TRBV25-1 to TRBJ2-2; D perhaps matches TRBD2 (6 bases). The germline gives CDR1 MGHDK, CDR2 SYGVNS. V lost 4 bases to trimming and J lost 5 bases, with 17 bases between them. The CDR3 totals 16 residues. The CDR3 here is CASSAGLPIFTGELFF. The DNA of the CDR3 is TGTGCCAGCAGTGCGGGACTGCCTATCTTTACCGGGGAGCTGTTTTTT.

The chain links TRBV5-1 to TRBJ1-1, with TRBD1 matching 7 bases. J was trimmed by 4 bases and V by 0 bases; bases with no gene match: 6. The CDR3 contains 15 residues. The germline gives CDR1 SGHRS, CDR2 YFSETQ. The CDR3: CASSLATGSTTEAFF. In DNA, the CDR3 is TGCGCCAGCAGCTTGGCGACAGGGTCGACCACTGAAGCTTTCTTT.

In its sample, this clone was seen a few times. This sequence joins TRBV6-6 and TRBJ2-3; TRBD2 aligns across 9 bases. CDR1 and CDR2 from the germline V gene are MNHNY and SVGAGI (reference sequence). Trimming took 5 bases from V and 2 from J; bases not matched to a gene: 11. The CDR3 consists of 17 residues. The CDR3 is CASSRASGTWITDTQYF. CDR3 coding DNA: TGTGCCAGCAGTCGGGCTAGCGGGACGTGGATCACAGATACGCAGTATTTT.

The V gene is TRBV10-2, the J gene TRBJ2-1, with D perhaps TRBD1 (6 bases). CDR3 size: 13 residues. V gave up 6 bases and J gave up 5 bases, with 11 bases separating them. Germline values: CDR1 WSHSY, CDR2 SAAADI. CDR3 nucleotide sequence: TGCGCCAGCAGACACAGGGTTAACAATGAGCAGTTCTTC. Its protein is CASRHRVNNEQFF.

V gene TRBV27 combines with J gene TRBJ2-1; 8 positions agree with TRBD2. This CDR3 contains 16 residues. The junction had 6 bases not matched to a gene; V was cut back by 5 bases and J by 0 bases. The germline V gene has CDR1 MNHEY and CDR2 SMNVEV (reference sequence). The DNA for the CDR3 is TGTGCCAGCAGTACCTTAGCGGGATACTCCTACAATGAGCAGTTCTTC. Amino acids: CASSTLAGYSYNEQFF.